This T cell receptor (beta chain) was recorded in a study of response to subunit inactivated influenza vaccine. Broader study findings: The authors proposed limited new T cell recruitment per seasonal influenza vaccination.

TCRdb passed the RT-PCR reads through MiXCR, listing each CDR3 protein once. The repertoire holds about 520,000 distinct CDR3 sequences, with roughly 7.9% as singletons. The germline V gene has CDR1 PRHDT and CDR2 FYEKMQ (reference sequence). V gave up 2 bases and J gave up 8 bases, with 21 bases separating them. The CDR3 is made up of 17 amino acids. This clonotype was seen ten or more times. Its antigen is as yet unknown. The source is a man between 50 and 75 years old who received an inactivated influenza vaccine. The rearrangement joins TRBV13 to TRBJ2-2; D possibly corresponds to TRBD2 (6 bases). The specimen was PBMCs from blood, collected approximately 25 months after vaccination. The CDR3 here is CASSLLRVGGVQGELFF. The CDR3 coding sequence is TGTGCCAGCAGCTTACTCCGGGTCGGCGGGGTCCAAGGGGAGCTGTTTTTT.